This T cell receptor (beta chain) was recorded in a study of T cell responses to AZD1222 COVID-19 vaccine (dated by TCRdb to the early 2020s). A note on the overall study: AZD1222 recipients given second doses at about 4 weeks or at about 12 weeks were pooled, since spike-specific TCR depth and breadth were not found to differ between the two schedules. TCR sequencing covered roughly 230 trial participants: 200 to 220 given two doses of AZD1222 and 26 given two doses of MenACWY control vaccine. Trial participants were enrolled by age into subgroups of 18-55, 56-69 and 70-plus years, and roughly 150, 30 and 60 TCR-sequenced participants, respectively, were included in these subgroups. What the work shows at the level of the full study, not this receptor alone: The 56-69-year group was small, and its depth increase did not reach significance, likely because of low power. Conclusions about previously exposed vaccinees are limited because only five to seven AZD1222 recipients were SARS-CoV-2 seropositive at baseline. Participants were mostly white British, with more females than males. The authors suggested clonal diversity may have been underestimated. Reportedly, close to half of the unique spike-specific TCRs recognized epitopes lying outside the regions that are mutated in the B.1.351 and B.1.1.7 variants. No day 14 peak-response samples were available, so repertoires were characterized only after the peak T cell response. After two AZD1222 doses, spike-specific TCR breadth and depth were significantly higher than at day 0 and than in MenACWY recipients. Vaccine-associated CD4 TCRs spanned the whole spike protein, with dominant responses in regions 160-218 and 743-854.

CDR1 and CDR2 were assigned from the germline V gene (reference sequence) as LGHDT and YNNKEL. V was cut back by 1 base and J by 3 bases, leaving a gap of 6 bases between them. Counted from cysteine to phenylalanine, this CDR3 has 13 amino acids. CDR3 DNA is the only sequence kept; it has 39 bases, read in frame from the first base. In the paper's terms, the time point label means: baseline before first vaccination. The vaccinee samples were drawn from two UK trials, COV001 and COV002, one of which was a single-blind randomized controlled phase 2/3 trial testing AZD1222 (ChAdOx1 nCoV-19) in healthy adults. Trial participant PBMC samples were collected at day 0 and day 28 after the second dose for TCRbeta chain sequencing. The CDR3 regions of human TCRbeta chains were analyzed by immunosequencing. The study's processing was this. Repertoire TCRs were checked for matches against a reference library of SARS-CoV-2-specific TCRs that had been generated using the MIRA antigen-specificity platform. Breadth meant the fraction of unique TCRs that were SARS-CoV-2-associated, whereas depth meant the fraction of total T cells that were SARS-CoV-2-associated. Using the MIRA data, every spike-specific TCR was mapped to the spike region that the TCR reacted to and assigned to either a CD4 or a CD8 class. Log10-transformed breadth and depth values were compared by one-way ANOVA with Sidak's multiple comparisons tests. This immuneACCESS table, as held by TCRdb, lists in-frame sequences with V and J called but not all clones. Of the missing ones, under half trace to an unresolved V gene in checked studies; the others have no known cause. The V and J calls and clone size were taken over from that table, and D and trimming were inferred from the DNA. The sample includes 95,000 to 150,000 clones, with more than 75% observed a single time. Around 7.7% of the sample is in the top ten clones.

Turning to this clone: Its specific antigen is unknown. Qualities for individual bases were not recorded, and no much larger clone is one base off. The sample holds other DNA sequences that translate to the same CDR3.

The chain couples TRBV3-1 (or the pseudogene TRBV3-2) to TRBJ1-1; the D gene is not confidently resolved. The clonotype comes from an adult in good health. The source material was peripheral blood, sampled on day 0 of AZD1222 vaccination. The base sequence is TGTGCCAGCAGCCAAGGGGAGTACACTGAAGCTTTCTTT. Its product reads: CASSQGEYTEAFF.